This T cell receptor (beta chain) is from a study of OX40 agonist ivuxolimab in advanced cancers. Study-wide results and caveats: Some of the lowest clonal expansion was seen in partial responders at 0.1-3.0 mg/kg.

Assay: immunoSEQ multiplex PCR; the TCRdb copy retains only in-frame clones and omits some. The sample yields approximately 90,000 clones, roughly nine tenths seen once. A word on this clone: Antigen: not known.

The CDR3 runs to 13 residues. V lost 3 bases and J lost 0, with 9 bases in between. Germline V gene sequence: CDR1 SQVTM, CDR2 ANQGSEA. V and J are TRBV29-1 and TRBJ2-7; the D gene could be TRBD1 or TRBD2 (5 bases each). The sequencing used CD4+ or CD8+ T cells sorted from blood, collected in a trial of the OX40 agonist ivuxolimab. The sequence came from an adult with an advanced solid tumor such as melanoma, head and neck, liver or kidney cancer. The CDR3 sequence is CSVEGEYSYEQYF. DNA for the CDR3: TGCAGCGTTGAGGGGGAATACTCCTACGAGCAGTACTTC.